The 23 T cell receptor beta chains below come from one sample, sequenced in a study of cytomegalovirus exposure and HLA in healthy donors. Sequenced by immunoSEQ multiplex PCR; TCRdb stores in-frame clones only, minus some. Of more than 95,000 clones in the sample, 80% to 90% were seen once. Sequencing was done on a sample of PBMCs. Every receptor here comes from a woman under 30 in good health and CMV-seronegative.

The chain is built from TRBV6-5 and TRBJ2-2; the D gene is possibly TRBD1 (5 bases). The CDR3 is 16 amino acids. Trimming removed 0 bases at V and 3 bases at J, with 11 bases between. Germline lookup yields CDR1 MNHEY and CDR2 SVGAGI. CDR3 in amino acids: CASSYSNRGYTGELFF. In nucleotides, the CDR3 is TGTGCCAGCAGTTACTCGAATAGGGGTTACACCGGGGAGCTGTTTTTT.

This chain connects TRBV5-4 to TRBJ2-2, with D possibly TRBD1 on 5 matching bases. Germline V gene sequence: CDR1 SGHNT, CDR2 YYREEE (reference sequence). Trimming pared 5 bases from V and 1 base from J, leaving 18 bases between. This CDR3 has 17 residues. CDR3 amino acids: CASSNFPRTRNTGELFF. CDR3 DNA sequence: TGTGCCAGCAGTAACTTTCCTCGGACAAGGAACACCGGGGAGCTGTTTTTT.

This chain uses TRBV4-2 with TRBJ2-3, with D unresolved. The CDR3 is made up of 14 amino acids. Germline CDR1 LGHNA, CDR2 YNFKEQ. With 0 bases removed from V and 6 bases from J, the gap between germline ends came to 10 bases. For the CDR3, the DNA is TGTGCCAGCAGCCAAGAAGCGAGCCGTGATACGCAGTATTTT. Its protein product is CASSQEASRDTQYF.

V usage is TRBV5-1 and J usage is TRBJ2-1; 9 positions agree with TRBD2. Losses at the gene ends were 5 bases for V and 5 bases for J; bases not matched to a gene: 8. This CDR3 spans 15 amino acids. CDR1 and CDR2 from the germline V gene are SGHRS and YFSETQ. CDR3 bases: TGCGCCAGCAGTCCCTTCGGCGGGAGGGACAATGAGCAGTTCTTC. This gives the protein CASSPFGGRDNEQFF. Together with reference TRBV5-1 and TRBJ2-1, the CDR3 gives the full variable domain: KAGVTQTPRYLIKTRGQQVTLSCSPISGHRSVSWYQQTPGQGLQFLFEYFSETQRNKGNFPGRFSGRQFSNSRSEMNVSTLELGDSALYLCASSPFGGRDNEQFFGPGTRLTVL.

This clone was picked up one time. J is TRBJ2-7 and V is TRBV7-7, with a weak D call TRBD1 (6 bases). The CDR3 extends over 15 amino acids. The V end lost 0 bases, the J end lost 2 bases, and 11 bases lay between the germline ends. Looked up from germline, CDR1 is SSHAT and CDR2 is FNYEAQ (reference sequence). The CDR3 region is CASSLAAGATYEQYF. DNA for the CDR3: TGTGCCAGCAGCTTAGCGGCAGGGGCAACCTACGAGCAGTACTTC.

The chain is built from TRBV11-2 and TRBJ2-7; D gene unclear. The CDR3 loop spans 12 amino acids. V was shortened by 1 base and J by 4 bases, with 5 bases between the two germline ends. Looked up from germline, CDR1 is SGHAT and CDR2 is FQNNGV. CDR3 region: CASSLALYEQYF. CDR3 DNA sequence: TGTGCCAGCAGCTTAGCCCTATACGAGCAGTACTTC.

The chain employs TRBV11-3 and TRBJ2-1; D gene unclear. CDR1 SGHNT and CDR2 YENEEA come from the germline V gene. V was clipped by 4 bases and J by 4 bases, with 5 bases between them. This CDR3 is 12 amino acids long. The CDR3 region has the DNA TGTGCCAGCAGCTCCCTTTACAATGAGCAGTTCTTC. Translated, it gives CASSSLYNEQFF.

This rearrangement joins TRBV25-1 to TRBJ2-7; tentative D call: TRBD2 (6 bases). This CDR3 is 17 amino acids long. Germline V gives CDR1 MGHDK, CDR2 SYGVNS. The ends were cut back, 4 bases at V and 0 bases at J, with 19 bases in the middle. The CDR3 here is CASSVMGGETSSYEQYF. The DNA of the CDR3 is TGTGCCAGCAGTGTTATGGGCGGGGAAACGAGCTCCTACGAGCAGTACTTC.

This chain connects TRBV10-2 to TRBJ2-3; 10 bases are a match to TRBD2. Germline assignment: CDR1 WSHSY and CDR2 SAAADI. V lost 5 bases and J lost 2; bases outside the gene matches: 4. CDR3 length equals 15 residues. CDR3 coding DNA: TGCGCCAGCAGTTTAGCGGGGGGCGTCACAGATACGCAGTATTTT. Protein sequence: CASSLAGGVTDTQYF.

V and J are TRBV7-9 and TRBJ2-7, with D maybe TRBD1 (5 bases). CDR1 is SEHNR and CDR2 is FQNEAQ in the germline V gene (reference sequence). There are 14 residues in the CDR3. The V gene lost 2 bases and the J gene lost 1 base, with 9 bases spanning the gap. For the CDR3, the DNA is TGTGCCAGCAGCTTAATCAGGGAATCCTACGAGCAGTACTTC. It encodes CASSLIRESYEQYF.

This chain joins TRBV7-9 and TRBJ2-5; 7 nucleotides match TRBD2. The CDR3 runs to 15 residues. After removal of 5 bases from V and 0 bases from J, the junction contained 6 bases not matched to a gene. CDR1 and CDR2 (germline): SEHNR, FQNEAQ (reference sequence). CDR3 nucleotides: TGTGCCAGCAGCCCATTCGGGGGGAACCAAGAGACCCAGTACTTC. Translating it yields CASSPFGGNQETQYF. The full variable domain, in which reference TRBV7-9 and TRBJ2-5 provide the parts outside the CDR3, is DTGVSQNPRHKITKRGQNVTFRCDPISEHNRLYWYRQTLGQGPEFLTYFQNEAQLEKSRLLSDRFSAERPKGSFSTLEIQRTEQGDSAMYLCASSPFGGNQETQYFGPGTRLLVL.

In its sample, this clone was seen once. The rearrangement links TRBV28 to TRBJ2-1; 7 nucleotides line up with TRBD2. CDR3 length: 15 amino acids. V lost 10 bases and J lost 1; bases outside the gene matches: 10. Germline V lookup: CDR1 MDHEN, CDR2 SYDVKM. The CDR3 reads CATLRAGASYNEQFF. In nucleotides, the CDR3 is TGTGCCACCTTAAGGGCGGGAGCATCCTACAATGAGCAGTTCTTC.

The V and J genes are TRBV6-5 and TRBJ2-1; TRBD2 matches 11 bases. CDR3 length: 15 residues. Per the germline V gene, CDR1 is MNHEY and CDR2 is SVGAGI. With 4 bases clipped from V and 7 bases from J, the junction kept 6 bases outside the gene matches. The CDR3 loop reads CASSLAGGAYNEQFF. In nucleotides, the CDR3 is TGTGCCAGCAGTTTAGCGGGAGGGGCTTATAATGAGCAGTTCTTC.

This clone was seen once. CDR3 coding DNA: TGTGCCAGCAGTTACGGGACCGGGACAGGGGTTTCACCCCTCCACTTT. Protein: CASSYGTGTGVSPLHF. This chain connects TRBV6-6 to TRBJ1-6; 10 nucleotides align to TRBD1. In germline, CDR1 is MNHNY, CDR2 SVGAGI (reference sequence). Trimming at V came to 2 bases and at J to 9 bases, leaving 7 bases not matched to a gene. The CDR3 runs to 16 residues.

The rearrangement uses TRBV28 and TRBJ1-1, with 12 bases that match TRBD1. The trim removed 11 bases at V and 3 bases at J, leaving 10 bases unmatched. The germline V gene encodes CDR1 MDHEN and CDR2 SYDVKM. CDR3 length: 15 amino acids. In DNA form, the CDR3 reads TGTGCCGCCCGGGACAGGGGGCGCGGGTACACTGAAGCTTTCTTT. This translates into CAARDRGRGYTEAFF.

The chain combines TRBV28 with TRBJ2-3; TRBD1 matches at 9 bases. The CDR3 totals 15 residues. From germline, CDR1 is MDHEN and CDR2 SYDVKM. Germline trimming cut 6 bases from V and 5 bases from J; bases unmatched to any gene: 9. The CDR3 is CASSNRDRVGDTQYF. The CDR3 region has the DNA TGTGCCAGCAGCAACCGGGACAGGGTTGGAGATACGCAGTATTTT.

The chain couples TRBV9 to TRBJ2-3; 9 positions agree with TRBD1. The CDR3 is made up of 15 amino acids. With 0 bases clipped from V and 6 bases from J, the junction kept 5 bases outside the gene matches. From germline, CDR1 is SGDLS and CDR2 YYNGEE. The CDR3 sequence: CASSVGYRGLDTQYF. In DNA, the CDR3 is TGTGCCAGCAGCGTAGGATACAGGGGGCTGGATACGCAGTATTTT.

CDR3 coding DNA: TGTGCCAGCAGCTCCCCTAGCCCGGGACAGGGTAAGGGCTACACCTTC. The encoded protein is CASSSPSPGQGKGYTF. This chain links TRBV12-1 with TRBJ1-2; whether TRBD1, the table's D call, matches the DNA was not checked. TRBV12-1 is a documented pseudogene. This CDR3 is 16 amino acids long.

The V call is TRBV28, the J call TRBJ2-7; 11 bases agree with TRBD2. Germline-derived CDR1 and CDR2 are MDHEN and SYDVKM. With 5 bases clipped from V and 1 base from J, the junction kept 4 bases outside the gene matches. There are 15 residues in the CDR3. The CDR3: CASSPWTSGSYEQYF. The CDR3 region has the DNA TGTGCCAGCAGTCCATGGACTAGCGGGTCCTACGAGCAGTACTTC.

This rearrangement joins TRBV5-4 to TRBJ1-5; no reliable D call. The CDR3 runs to 17 residues. Germline lookup yields CDR1 SGHNT and CDR2 YYREEE (reference sequence). The V end lost 2 bases, the J end lost 0 bases, and 15 bases lay between the germline ends. The CDR3 is CASSFSAGVGSNQPQHF. The CDR3 DNA follows: TGTGCCAGCAGCTTCTCCGCCGGGGTAGGTAGCAATCAGCCCCAGCATTTT.

V gene TRBV9 combines with J gene TRBJ2-3; 7 bases align to TRBD1. CDR3 length: 14 residues. V shed 0 bases and J 4 bases; nucleotides not matched to a gene: 2. The germline CDR1 and CDR2 sequences are SGDLS and YYNGEE. This chain's CDR3 is CASSVAQGADTQYF. CDR3 sequence (DNA): TGTGCCAGCAGCGTAGCTCAGGGGGCAGATACGCAGTATTTT.

This rearrangement joins TRBV6-5 to TRBJ1-3, with a possible D match to TRBD1 (5 bases). This CDR3 has 15 residues. The germline V gene has CDR1 MNHEY and CDR2 SVGAGI. Trimming pared 6 bases from V and 0 bases from J, leaving 12 bases between. Written as DNA, the CDR3 is TGTGCCAGCAGCCCCGGCAGGGCCTCTGGAAACACCATATATTTT. It specifies CASSPGRASGNTIYF.

V gene TRBV28 combines with J gene TRBJ1-6, with a weak D call TRBD1 (5 bases). CDR1 is MDHEN, CDR2 SYDVKM, per germline. This CDR3 spans 17 amino acids. Trimming pared 3 bases from V and 7 bases from J, leaving 19 bases between. This chain's CDR3 is CASSFKGERVRNSPLHF. As DNA, the CDR3 is TGTGCCAGCAGTTTCAAAGGGGAGCGGGTGAGGAATTCACCCCTCCACTTT.